Listed below are T cell receptor beta chains from one sample, sequenced in a study of blood T cell repertoires in COVID-19. The table came from immunoSEQ multiplex PCR; TCRdb's copy has only in-frame clones and leaves some out. Of around 120,000 clones listed, 85% are singletons. Sequenced: peripheral blood. The receptor source for this set is a man older than 75 with acute or convalescent COVID-19. Both conserved end residues are part of each CDR3. Each record gives: clone size, CDR3 length, J gene, D gene, V gene, CDR3 DNA, CDR3 protein. A D gene is named only where the DNA matches it firmly. The listing skips clone size in some rows; elsewhere it reads once, few, many or a size class.

>NA|15|TRBJ2-3|NA|TRBV7-3
TGTGCCAGCAGCTTACTCTCGGGAGCAGGGGATACGCAGTATTTT
CASSLLSGAGDTQYF
>NA|13|TRBJ1-2|TRBD1|TRBV11-2
TGTGCCAGCAGCCAACAGGGGGCAGTTGGCTACACCTTC
CASSQQGAVGYTF
>NA|15|TRBJ1-1|NA|TRBV5-8
TGTGCCAGCAGCGTCCCCTACCTACTTCCCACTGAAGCTTTCTTT
CASSVPYLLPTEAFF
>NA|14|TRBJ1-1|NA|TRBV6-5
TGTGCCAGCAGTTACTCTACAGGGACCACTGAAGCTTTCTTT
CASSYSTGTTEAFF
>NA|11|TRBJ1-1|NA|TRBV28
TGTGCCAGCAGTTCCCAGAGGGTAGCTTTCTTT
CASSSQRVAFF
>NA|16|TRBJ2-2|TRBD2|TRBV7-6
TGTGCCAGCAGCTTACGGACTAGCGGGAGCACCGGGGAGCTGTTTTTT
CASSLRTSGSTGELFF
>NA|16|TRBJ2-3|TRBD1|TRBV5-1
TGCGCCAGCAGCTTGGCTTTGGGACAGAGCACAGATACGCAGTATTTT
CASSLALGQSTDTQYF
>NA|17|TRBJ2-1|TRBD2|TRBV28
TGTGCCAGCACCCCGAGCCCCGGGACTAGCTCCTACAATGAGCAGTTCTTC
CASTPSPGTSSYNEQFF
>NA|18|TRBJ2-6|NA|TRBV23-1
TGCGCCAGCAGTCAGCCGGGGGGCCCTCGCTCTGGGGCCAACGTCCTGACTTTC
CASSQPGGPRSGANVLTF
>once|13|TRBJ2-1|TRBD2|TRBV29-1
TGCAGCGTTGAAAAGCGGGAGGGAGGGGAGCAGTTCTTC
CSVEKREGGEQFF
>NA|16|TRBJ2-7|NA|TRBV7-2
TGTGCCAGCAGCTCCCCAGGGGTTACCGGCTCCTACGAGCAGTACTTC
CASSSPGVTGSYEQYF
>NA|17|TRBJ2-1|TRBD2|TRBV30
TGTGCCTGGAGTGTACCCTCGACTAGCGGGTCCTACAATGAGCAGTTCTTC
CAWSVPSTSGSYNEQFF
>NA|13|TRBJ1-1|TRBD1|TRBV7-3
TGTGCCAGCAGCTTCGACAGGGACACTGAAGCTTTCTTT
CASSFDRDTEAFF
>NA|16|TRBJ2-1|TRBD1|TRBV28
TGTGCCAGCAGTTTAGCCGGACAGGGGGCAAGAAATGAGCAGTTCTTC
CASSLAGQGARNEQFF
>NA|13|TRBJ1-2|NA|TRBV18
TGTGCCAGCTCACAGGGGAACCTCTATGGCTACACCTTC
CASSQGNLYGYTF
>few|13|TRBJ1-1|TRBD1|TRBV3-1/TRBV3-2
TGTGCCAGCAGCCGGACAGGGCTCACTGAAGCTTTCTTT
CASSRTGLTEAFF
>NA|13|TRBJ1-1|NA|TRBV18
TGTGCCAGCTCACGAGTCGGGGACACTGAAGCTTTCTTT
CASSRVGDTEAFF
>once|15|TRBJ1-5|TRBD1|TRBV5-1
TGCGCCAGCAGCGAAGGCCAGGGGGGTGAACAGCCCCAGCATTTT
CASSEGQGGEQPQHF
>NA|14|TRBJ1-5|TRBD1|TRBV28
TGTGCCAGCCATCTGACAGGGTTGAGTCAGCCCCAGCATTTT
CASHLTGLSQPQHF
>NA|16|TRBJ1-1|NA|TRBV28
TGTGCCAGCAGTTTTCAGGGGAAGATGTCGAACACTGAAGCTTTCTTT
CASSFQGKMSNTEAFF
>NA|18|TRBJ2-7|TRBD2|TRBV27
TGTGCCAGCAGTAGCCGACTAGCGGGAGGACAAAACTCCTACGAGCAGTACTTC
CASSSRLAGGQNSYEQYF
>NA|15|TRBJ2-1|NA|TRBV7-3
TGTGCCAGCAGCTCCCGACATGGGCTGGGCAATGAGCAGTTCTTC
CASSSRHGLGNEQFF
>NA|15|TRBJ1-3|NA|TRBV18
TGTGCCAGCTCACCAGACAGAGCCTCTGGAAACACCATATATTTT
CASSPDRASGNTIYF
>NA|13|TRBJ1-2|NA|TRBV10-1
TGCGCCAGCAGTGAGACAGGGTCCTATGGCTACACCTTC
CASSETGSYGYTF
>NA|12|TRBJ2-7|NA|TRBV19
TGTGCCAGTGGAACAGCCTCCTACGAGCAGTACTTC
CASGTASYEQYF
>few|14|TRBJ2-2|NA|TRBV6-5
TGTGCCACCGAAGCCTTTGGGAACACCGGGGAGCTGTTTTTT
CATEAFGNTGELFF
>NA|16|TRBJ1-2|TRBD1|TRBV6-5
TGTGCCAGCAGTTACTCGGACAGGGGGCATAACTATGGCTACACCTTC
CASSYSDRGHNYGYTF
>NA|15|TRBJ1-1|NA|TRBV7-2
TGTGCCAGCAGCCTGGGGACAACCTTTAACACTGAAGCTTTCTTT
CASSLGTTFNTEAFF